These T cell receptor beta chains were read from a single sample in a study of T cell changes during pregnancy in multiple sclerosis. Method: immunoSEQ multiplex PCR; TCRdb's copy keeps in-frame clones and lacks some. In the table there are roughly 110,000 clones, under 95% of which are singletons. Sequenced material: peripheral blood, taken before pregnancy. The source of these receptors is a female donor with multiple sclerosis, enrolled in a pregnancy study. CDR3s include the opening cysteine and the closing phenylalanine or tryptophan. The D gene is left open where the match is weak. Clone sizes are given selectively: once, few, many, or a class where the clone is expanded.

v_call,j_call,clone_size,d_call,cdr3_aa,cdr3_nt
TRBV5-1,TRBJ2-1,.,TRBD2,CASSLRASGSDNEQFF,TGCGCCAGCAGCTTGAGGGCTAGCGGGAGCGACAATGAGCAGTTCTTC
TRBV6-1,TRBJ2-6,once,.,CASSGTPSGANVLTF,TGTGCCAGCAGCGGGACACCCTCTGGGGCCAACGTCCTGACTTTC
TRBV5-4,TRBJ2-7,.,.,CASSLGSLSFEQYF,TGTGCCAGCAGCTTGGGTTCCCTTAGTTTCGAGCAGTACTTC
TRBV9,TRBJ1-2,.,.,CASSPQPRDFGYTF,TGTGCCAGCAGCCCCCAGCCCCGGGACTTTGGCTACACCTTC
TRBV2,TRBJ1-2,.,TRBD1,CASSEEQGGYGYTF,TGTGCCAGCAGTGAGGAACAGGGGGGCTATGGCTACACCTTC
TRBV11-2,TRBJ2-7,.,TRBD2,CASSLTTGTSGILSNEQYF,TGTGCCAGCAGCCTAACCACCGGGACTAGCGGGATCCTTTCGAACGAGCAGTACTTC
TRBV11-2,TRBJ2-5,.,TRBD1,CASSPWTGGETQYF,TGTGCCAGCAGCCCATGGACAGGGGGGGAGACCCAGTACTTC
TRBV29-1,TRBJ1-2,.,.,CSVDAMAGKGGYTF,TGCAGCGTTGATGCGATGGCGGGGAAAGGTGGCTACACCTTC
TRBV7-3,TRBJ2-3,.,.,CASSLGQGGNTDTQYF,TGTGCCAGCAGCTTAGGCCAGGGGGGCAACACAGATACGCAGTATTTT
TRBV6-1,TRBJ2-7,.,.,CASRRDSPYEQYF,TGTGCCAGCAGGCGGGACAGCCCCTACGAGCAGTACTTC
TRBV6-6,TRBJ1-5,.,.,CASSYGNSNQPQHF,TGTGCCAGCAGTTACGGCAATAGCAATCAGCCCCAGCATTTT
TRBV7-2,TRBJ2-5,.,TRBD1,CASSRTGQVQETQYF,TGTGCCAGCAGCCGTACCGGACAGGTCCAAGAGACCCAGTACTTC
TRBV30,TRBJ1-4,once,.,CAWSVGGMNEKLFF,TGTGCCTGGAGTGTAGGGGGAATGAATGAAAAACTGTTTTTT
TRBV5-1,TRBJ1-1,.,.,CASSRSENTEAFF,TGCGCCAGCAGCAGAAGCGAGAACACTGAAGCTTTCTTT
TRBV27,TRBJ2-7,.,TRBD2,CASSLSGWAGGVSSYEQYF,TGTGCCAGCAGTTTATCTGGGTGGGCGGGAGGAGTGAGCTCCTACGAGCAGTACTTC
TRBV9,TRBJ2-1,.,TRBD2,CASSVAPGGGGNEQFF,TGTGCCAGCAGCGTAGCTCCGGGCGGGGGGGGCAATGAGCAGTTCTTC
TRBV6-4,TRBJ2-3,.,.,CASSDSFQGGDTQYF,TGTGCCAGCAGTGACTCATTCCAGGGGGGTGATACGCAGTATTTT